The sequence of this TCR beta chain was determined in a study of OX40 agonist ivuxolimab in advanced cancers. Study-level background: Ivuxolimab, which is an agonistic anti-OX40 (CD134) antibody, was administered to the patients. Six ivuxolimab dose levels, 0.01 to 10 mg/kg, were given intravenously every 2 weeks. The dose-escalation cohort was about 86% male, with a mean age of approximately 61 years, ranging roughly 23 to 85.

V lost 4 bases, J lost 3 bases, and 9 bases stayed unmatched. This CDR3 spans 16 amino acids. CDR1 and CDR2 from the germline V gene are SGDLS and YYNGEE. Drawing of blood for sampling happened at baseline, at cycle 4 day 1, and at cycle 7 day 1. Libraries were prepared by immunoSEQ multiplex PCR; TCRdb keeps only in-frame clonotypes and omits some of them. The sample shows 100,000 to 150,000 clones, around nine tenths of them seen only once. The genes are TRBV9 and TRBJ1-1; TRBD1 matches at 10 bases. This TCR was recovered from an adult with an advanced solid tumor such as melanoma, head and neck, liver or kidney cancer. The sequencing here drew on CD4+ or CD8+ T cells sorted from blood, taken in a trial of the OX40 agonist ivuxolimab. CDR3 in DNA: TGTGCCAGCAGCTCCGGAGAGGGGACAGGGGACACTGAAGCTTTCTTT. It yields the protein CASSSGEGTGDTEAFF.